A selection of T cell receptor beta chains follows, all from one sample in a study of identical twins. TCRdb re-derived calls from the 5' RACE reads in MiXCR, one entry per CDR3 protein. The table lists a few hundred thousand distinct CDR3 sequences, roughly 20% of them singletons, with less than 15% in the top ten. The sequencing input was naive T cells sorted from blood. These receptors came from a man in his fifties in good health. The CDR3 runs from the conserved cysteine through the conserved F or W. Fields, in order: D gene, J gene, clone size, V gene, CDR3 protein, CDR3 DNA. D genes are given only for firm matches. Rows may omit the clone size; those that give it use once, few, many or a size class.

NA,TRBJ2-2,few,TRBV11-2,CASSLQGWSGELFF,TGTGCCAGCAGCTTACAAGGGTGGTCCGGGGAGCTGTTTTTT
NA,TRBJ1-5,NA,TRBV24-1,CATSDVVSNQPQHF,TGTGCCACCAGTGATGTGGTTAGCAATCAGCCCCAGCATTTT
NA,TRBJ2-7,many,TRBV10-3,CAIRAGTGQSYEQYF,TGTGCCATCAGGGCCGGGACTGGGCAGAGCTACGAGCAGTACTTC
TRBD1,TRBJ2-7,many,TRBV15,CATSRDLGQAYEQYF,TGTGCCACCAGCAGAGACCTGGGACAGGCCTACGAGCAGTACTTC
TRBD1,TRBJ1-1,NA,TRBV7-8,CASSLKYRGTNTEAFF,TGTGCCAGCAGTTTAAAGTACAGGGGCACGAACACTGAAGCTTTCTTT
TRBD2,TRBJ2-1,NA,TRBV20-1,CSASRTSGNEQFF,TGCAGTGCTAGCCGGACTAGCGGTAATGAGCAGTTCTTC
NA,TRBJ2-7,many,TRBV30,CAWIDRGGQGTYPSYEQYF,TGTGCCTGGATCGACCGGGGGGGACAGGGAACTTACCCCTCCTACGAGCAGTACTTC
NA,TRBJ2-2,many,TRBV20-1,CSARDLDGELFF,TGCAGTGCTAGAGATCTGGACGGGGAGCTGTTTTTT
TRBD2,TRBJ2-1,few,TRBV20-1,CSAHLTSAQRGSYNEQFF,TGCAGTGCCCACCTGACTAGCGCCCAGCGCGGGTCTTACAATGAGCAGTTCTTC
TRBD1,TRBJ1-2,many,TRBV5-6,CASSGGQGASYGYTF,TGTGCCAGCAGCGGTGGACAGGGGGCAAGCTATGGCTACACCTTC
NA,TRBJ1-2,few,TRBV9,CASSVDSGTYLGGYTF,TGTGCCAGCAGCGTAGATTCTGGGACATACTTAGGGGGCTACACCTTC
NA,TRBJ1-5,NA,TRBV20-1,CSAYGDITRNQPQHF,TGCAGTGCTTATGGGGACATAACCCGCAATCAGCCCCAGCATTTT
NA,TRBJ1-2,few,TRBV4-2,CASSQDLHSENYGYTF,TGTGCCAGCAGCCAAGATCTCCATTCAGAGAACTATGGCTACACCTTC
NA,TRBJ2-3,NA,TRBV12-3/TRBV12-4,CASSLLGGPDTQYF,TGTGCCAGCAGTTTACTCGGTGGACCAGATACGCAGTATTTT
NA,TRBJ2-7,NA,TRBV20-1,CSAPGGPRTYEQYF,TGCAGTGCTCCTGGGGGTCCGCGGACCTACGAGCAGTACTTC
NA,TRBJ2-1,many,TRBV20-1,CSAREEASSYNEQFF,TGCAGTGCTAGAGAAGAGGCCAGCTCCTACAATGAGCAGTTCTTC
NA,TRBJ2-5,NA,TRBV21-1,CASSTGQKRQETQYF,TGTGCCAGCAGCACTGGACAGAAGAGACAAGAGACCCAGTACTTC
TRBD1,TRBJ1-1,NA,TRBV9,CASNTGGRNTEAFF,TGTGCCAGCAACACAGGGGGTAGGAACACTGAAGCTTTCTTT
NA,TRBJ2-7,NA,TRBV7-2,CASSSNRDGTYEQYF,TGTGCCAGCAGCTCGAACCGGGACGGCACCTACGAGCAGTACTTC
NA,TRBJ2-7,few,TRBV7-9,CASSPVSGIEYF,TGTGCCAGCAGCCCCGTATCGGGGATTGAGTACTTC
NA,TRBJ2-7,NA,TRBV3-1,CASSQDPWRDSYEQYF,TGTGCCAGCAGCCAAGATCCCTGGAGGGACTCCTACGAGCAGTACTTC
TRBD1,TRBJ2-7,NA,TRBV4-1,CASSQGYLRDSISYEQYF,TGCGCCAGCAGCCAAGGATATTTAAGGGACAGCATCTCCTACGAGCAGTACTTC
NA,TRBJ1-6,few,TRBV5-6,CASSLEARGYSPLHF,TGTGCCAGCAGCTTGGAGGCCAGGGGTTATTCACCCCTCCACTTT
NA,TRBJ2-3,NA,TRBV20-1,CSAAPSTDTQYF,TGCAGTGCAGCCCCCAGCACAGATACGCAGTATTTT
TRBD1,TRBJ2-5,NA,TRBV6-2/TRBV6-3,CASSYSDRGGETQYF,TGTGCCAGCAGTTACTCCGACAGGGGTGGCGAGACCCAGTACTTC
TRBD2,TRBJ2-5,NA,TRBV3-1,CASSSLAGGPETQYF,TGTGCCAGCAGCTCACTAGCGGGAGGGCCAGAGACCCAGTACTTC
NA,TRBJ2-2,NA,TRBV5-5,CASSLEAGSRRELFF,TGTGCCAGCAGCTTGGAGGCCGGCAGTCGTCGAGAGCTGTTTTTT
NA,TRBJ2-3,NA,TRBV15,CATSPPWGADTQYF,TGTGCCACCAGCCCACCATGGGGGGCAGATACGCAGTATTTT
NA,TRBJ1-1,NA,TRBV19,CASSMQAGSEAFF,TGTGCCAGTAGTATGCAGGCGGGAAGTGAAGCTTTCTTT
NA,TRBJ2-2,few,TRBV20-1,CSARDRAGTNTGELFF,TGCAGTGCTAGAGATCGGGCGGGAACGAACACCGGGGAGCTGTTTTTT
NA,TRBJ2-7,NA,TRBV28,CASSLRVGIYEQYF,TGTGCCAGCAGTTTAAGGGTCGGGATTTACGAGCAGTACTTC
NA,TRBJ2-7,NA,TRBV2,CASSEVYEQYF,TGTGCCAGCAGTGAAGTATACGAGCAGTACTTC
TRBD2,TRBJ2-3,NA,TRBV7-2,CASSLAGLTGGLTDTQYF,TGTGCCAGCAGCTTAGCCGGGTTGACGGGAGGGCTCACAGATACGCAGTATTTT
TRBD1,TRBJ1-2,NA,TRBV20-1,CSAPGQNYGYTF,TGCAGTGCCCCGGGACAGAACTATGGCTACACCTTC
NA,TRBJ2-3,few,TRBV5-1,CASSLTGLPFRASTDTQYF,TGCGCCAGCAGCTTGACCGGACTTCCTTTCCGAGCTAGCACAGATACGCAGTATTTT
NA,TRBJ2-7,many,TRBV27,CASSSYTYEQYF,TGTGCCAGCAGTTCCTATACCTACGAGCAGTACTTC
TRBD1,TRBJ2-7,few,TRBV5-1,CASSLSGTGRDF,TGCGCCAGCAGCTTGTCGGGGACAGGGAGGGACTTC
TRBD2,TRBJ2-3,NA,TRBV6-1,CASSKLAGGPDTQYF,TGTGCCAGCAGTAAACTAGCGGGGGGGCCTGATACGCAGTATTTT
TRBD2,TRBJ2-7,few,TRBV20-1,CSARKAGVVNEQYF,TGCAGTGCTAGGAAAGCGGGAGTCGTGAATGAGCAGTACTTC
NA,TRBJ2-7,few,TRBV10-3,CAIRGGPASYEQYF,TGTGCCATCAGGGGGGGGCCGGCCTCGTACGAGCAGTACTTC
TRBD1,TRBJ1-2,many,TRBV5-1,CASSGTGDYGYTF,TGCGCCAGCAGCGGCACAGGGGACTATGGCTACACCTTC
NA,TRBJ2-1,many,TRBV28,CASSLPGSYNEQFF,TGTGCCAGCAGTTTACCCGGTTCCTACAATGAGCAGTTCTTC
NA,TRBJ2-7,few,TRBV7-2,CASSLAARGNHEQYF,TGTGCCAGCAGCTTAGCGGCACGGGGGAACCACGAGCAGTACTTC
NA,TRBJ2-1,many,TRBV20-1,CSARAGRGPYNEQFF,TGCAGTGCTAGAGCAGGGCGGGGACCATACAATGAGCAGTTCTTC
TRBD1,TRBJ2-2,many,TRBV30,CAWRKTGVQATGELFF,TGTGCCTGGAGGAAAACAGGGGTTCAGGCCACCGGGGAGCTGTTTTTT
TRBD1,TRBJ2-7,NA,TRBV20-1,CSAGQDRRDEQYF,TGCAGTGCTGGACAGGACAGGCGCGACGAGCAGTACTTC
NA,TRBJ2-5,many,TRBV12-3/TRBV12-4,CASSFYLASLQETQYF,TGTGCCAGCAGTTTCTATCTAGCGAGCCTCCAAGAGACCCAGTACTTC
TRBD1,TRBJ2-1,few,TRBV20-1,CSASLLGQSSYNEQFF,TGCAGTGCTAGCCTCTTGGGACAGAGCTCCTACAATGAGCAGTTCTTC
NA,TRBJ1-5,few,TRBV5-1,CASSEGGHQPQHF,TGCGCCAGCAGCGAGGGCGGTCATCAGCCCCAGCATTTT
TRBD2,TRBJ2-1,NA,TRBV5-1,CASSFSAGVSYNEQFF,TGCGCCAGCAGCTTTTCGGCGGGGGTATCCTACAATGAGCAGTTCTTC
NA,TRBJ2-5,few,TRBV20-1,CSARAGPETQYF,TGCAGTGCTAGGGCGGGCCCCGAGACCCAGTACTTC
NA,TRBJ2-3,many,TRBV5-1,CASSFDQGTDTQYF,TGCGCCAGCAGCTTTGATCAGGGCACAGATACGCAGTATTTT
NA,TRBJ1-1,few,TRBV5-1,CASSHRDPNTEAFF,TGCGCCAGCAGCCACCGGGACCCGAACACTGAAGCTTTCTTT
NA,TRBJ2-7,NA,TRBV30,CAWKWGPHSYEQYF,TGTGCCTGGAAATGGGGGCCCCACTCCTACGAGCAGTACTTC